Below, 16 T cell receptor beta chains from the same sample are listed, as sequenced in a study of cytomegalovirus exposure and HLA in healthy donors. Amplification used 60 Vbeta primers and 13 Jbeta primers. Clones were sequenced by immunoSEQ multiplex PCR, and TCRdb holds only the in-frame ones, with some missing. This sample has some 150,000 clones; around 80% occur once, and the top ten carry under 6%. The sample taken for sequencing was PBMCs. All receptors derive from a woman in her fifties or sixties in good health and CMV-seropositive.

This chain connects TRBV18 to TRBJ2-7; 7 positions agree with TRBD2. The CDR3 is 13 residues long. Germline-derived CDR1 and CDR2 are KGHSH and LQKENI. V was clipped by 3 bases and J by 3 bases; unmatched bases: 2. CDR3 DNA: TGTGCCAGCTCACCGGCTAGCGGCTACGAGCAGTACTTC. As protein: CASSPASGYEQYF.

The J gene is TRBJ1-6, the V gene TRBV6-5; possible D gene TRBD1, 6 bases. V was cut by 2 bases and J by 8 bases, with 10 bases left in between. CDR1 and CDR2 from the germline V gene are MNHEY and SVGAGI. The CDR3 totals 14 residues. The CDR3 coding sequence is TGTGCCAGCAGTTACGTGGGGGCCGATTCACCCCTCCACTTT. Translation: CASSYVGADSPLHF.

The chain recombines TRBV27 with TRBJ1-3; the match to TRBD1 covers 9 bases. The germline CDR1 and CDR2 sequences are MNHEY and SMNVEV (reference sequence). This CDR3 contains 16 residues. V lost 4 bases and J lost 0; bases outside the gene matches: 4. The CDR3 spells CASSSDRGGSGNTIYF. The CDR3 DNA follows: TGTGCCAGCAGTTCTGACAGGGGGGGCTCTGGAAACACCATATATTTT.

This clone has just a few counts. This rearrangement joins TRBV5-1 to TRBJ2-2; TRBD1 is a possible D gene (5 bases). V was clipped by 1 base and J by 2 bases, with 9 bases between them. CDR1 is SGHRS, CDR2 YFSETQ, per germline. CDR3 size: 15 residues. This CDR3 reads CASSLLDSNTGELFF. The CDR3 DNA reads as TGCGCCAGCAGCTTGCTCGACAGTAACACCGGGGAGCTGTTTTTT.

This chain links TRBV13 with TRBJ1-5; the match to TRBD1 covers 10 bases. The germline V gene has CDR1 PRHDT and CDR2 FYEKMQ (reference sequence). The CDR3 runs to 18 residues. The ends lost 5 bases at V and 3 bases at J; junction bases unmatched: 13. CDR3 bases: TGTGCCAGCAGCCTCAGCTCGGGACAGGGGTCCAACAATCAGCCCCAGCATTTT. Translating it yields CASSLSSGQGSNNQPQHF.

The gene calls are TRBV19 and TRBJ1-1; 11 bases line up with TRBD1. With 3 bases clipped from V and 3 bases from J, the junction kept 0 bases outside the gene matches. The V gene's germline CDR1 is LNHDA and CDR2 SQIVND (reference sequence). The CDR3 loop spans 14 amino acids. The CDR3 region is CASSMDRGHTEAFF. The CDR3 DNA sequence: TGTGCCAGTAGTATGGACAGGGGGCACACTGAAGCTTTCTTT.

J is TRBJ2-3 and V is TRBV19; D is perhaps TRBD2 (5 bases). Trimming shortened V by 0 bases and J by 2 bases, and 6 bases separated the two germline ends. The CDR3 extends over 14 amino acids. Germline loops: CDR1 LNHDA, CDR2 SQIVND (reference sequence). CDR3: CASSIDGDTDTQYF. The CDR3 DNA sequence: TGTGCCAGTAGTATAGACGGGGACACAGATACGCAGTATTTT.

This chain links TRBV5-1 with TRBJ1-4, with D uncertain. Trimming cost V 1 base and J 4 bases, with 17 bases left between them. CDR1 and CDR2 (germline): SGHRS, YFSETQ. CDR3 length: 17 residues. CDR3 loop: CASSLTEHSGSNEKLFF. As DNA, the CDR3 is TGCGCCAGCAGCTTGACTGAGCATTCAGGTAGTAATGAAAAACTGTTTTTT. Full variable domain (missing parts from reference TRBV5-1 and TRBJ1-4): KAGVTQTPRYLIKTRGQQVTLSCSPISGHRSVSWYQQTPGQGLQFLFEYFSETQRNKGNFPGRFSGRQFSNSRSEMNVSTLELGDSALYLCASSLTEHSGSNEKLFFGSGTQLSVL.

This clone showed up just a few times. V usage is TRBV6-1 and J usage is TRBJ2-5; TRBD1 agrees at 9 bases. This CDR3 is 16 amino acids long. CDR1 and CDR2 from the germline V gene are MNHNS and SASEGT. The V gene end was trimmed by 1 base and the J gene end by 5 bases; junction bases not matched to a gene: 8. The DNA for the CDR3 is TGTGCCAGCAGTGAAGATTTGGGACAGGGAGGGGAGACCCAGTACTTC. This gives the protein CASSEDLGQGGETQYF.

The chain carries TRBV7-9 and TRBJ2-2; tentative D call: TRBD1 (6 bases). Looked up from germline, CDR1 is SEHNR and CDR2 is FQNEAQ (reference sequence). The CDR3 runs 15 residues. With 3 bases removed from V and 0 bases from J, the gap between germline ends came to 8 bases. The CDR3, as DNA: TGTGCCAGCAGCTTTTGGGACACGAACACCGGGGAGCTGTTTTTT. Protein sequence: CASSFWDTNTGELFF.

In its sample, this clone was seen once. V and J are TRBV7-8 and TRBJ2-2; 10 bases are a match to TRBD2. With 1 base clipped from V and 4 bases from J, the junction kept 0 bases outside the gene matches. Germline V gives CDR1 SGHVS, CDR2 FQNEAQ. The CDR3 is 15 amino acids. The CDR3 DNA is TGTGCCAGCAGCTTAGGACTAGCGGGCACCGGGGAGCTGTTTTTT. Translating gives CASSLGLAGTGELFF.

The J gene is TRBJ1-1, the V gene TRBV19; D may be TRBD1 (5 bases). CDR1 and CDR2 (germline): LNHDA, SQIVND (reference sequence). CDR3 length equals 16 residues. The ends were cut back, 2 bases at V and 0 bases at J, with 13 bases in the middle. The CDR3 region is CASSIQGWRMNTEAFF. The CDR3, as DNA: TGTGCCAGTAGTATACAGGGATGGAGAATGAACACTGAAGCTTTCTTT.

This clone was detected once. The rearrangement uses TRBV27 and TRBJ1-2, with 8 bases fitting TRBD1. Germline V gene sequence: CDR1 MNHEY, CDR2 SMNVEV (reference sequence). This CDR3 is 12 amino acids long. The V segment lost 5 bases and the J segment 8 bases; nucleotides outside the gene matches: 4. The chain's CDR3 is CASSATGEGYTF. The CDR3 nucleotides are TGTGCCAGCAGTGCGACAGGGGAAGGCTACACCTTC.

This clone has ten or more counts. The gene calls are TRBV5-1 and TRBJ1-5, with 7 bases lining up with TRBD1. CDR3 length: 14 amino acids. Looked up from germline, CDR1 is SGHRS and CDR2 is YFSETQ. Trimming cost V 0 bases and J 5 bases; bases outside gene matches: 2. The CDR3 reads CASSLGDRYQPQHF. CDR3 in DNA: TGCGCCAGCAGCTTGGGGGACAGATATCAGCCCCAGCATTTT.

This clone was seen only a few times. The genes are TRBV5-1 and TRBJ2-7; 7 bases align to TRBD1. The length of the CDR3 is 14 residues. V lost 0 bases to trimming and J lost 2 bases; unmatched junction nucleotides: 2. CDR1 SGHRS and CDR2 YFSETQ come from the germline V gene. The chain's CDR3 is CASSLEGAAYEQYF. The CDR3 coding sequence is TGCGCCAGCAGCTTGGAGGGGGCAGCCTACGAGCAGTACTTC. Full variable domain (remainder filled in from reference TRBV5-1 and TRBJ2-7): KAGVTQTPRYLIKTRGQQVTLSCSPISGHRSVSWYQQTPGQGLQFLFEYFSETQRNKGNFPGRFSGRQFSNSRSEMNVSTLELGDSALYLCASSLEGAAYEQYFGPGTRLTVT.

The CDR3, as DNA: TGTGCCTGGGGAGTGGGGGGCTATGGCTACACCTTC. It is translated as CAWGVGGYGYTF. The gene calls are TRBV30 and TRBJ1-2, with TRBD1 as a possible D gene (5 bases). This CDR3 has 12 amino acids. Germline V gene sequence: CDR1 GTSNPN, CDR2 SVGIG (reference sequence). V lost 5 bases to trimming and J lost 4 bases, with 11 bases between them.